This note documents a single TCR beta chain sequence. These data belong to a study of blood T cell repertoires in COVID-19. TCRdb keeps only in-frame clones here, not all; method: immunoSEQ multiplex PCR. The sample lists over 400,000 clones, about 89% occurring once. The TCR originated in a woman between 45 and 65 years old with COVID-19, enrolled during active disease. Sequenced material: peripheral blood.

The CDR3 DNA reads TGTGCCAGCAGTGACAGAACTCCGGGACAGGGTTCCTACGAGCAGTACTTC. It codes for CASSDRTPGQGSYEQYF. The chain joins TRBV6-1 to TRBJ2-7, with 9 bases lining up with TRBD1. This CDR3 has 17 amino acids. V lost 3 bases to trimming and J lost 1 base; unmatched junction nucleotides: 10. Germline CDR1 MNHNS, CDR2 SASEGT.